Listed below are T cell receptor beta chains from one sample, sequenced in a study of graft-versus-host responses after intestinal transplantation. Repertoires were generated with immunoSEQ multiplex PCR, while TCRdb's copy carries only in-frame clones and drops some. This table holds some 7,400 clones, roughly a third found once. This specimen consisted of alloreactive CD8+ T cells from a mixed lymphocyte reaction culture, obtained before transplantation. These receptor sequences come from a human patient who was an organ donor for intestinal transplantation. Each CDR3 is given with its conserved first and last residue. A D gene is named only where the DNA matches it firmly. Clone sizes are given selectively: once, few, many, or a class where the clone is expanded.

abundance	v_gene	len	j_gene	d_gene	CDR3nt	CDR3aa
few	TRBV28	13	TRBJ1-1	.	TGTGCCAGCTACCCGGGACACAACACTGAAGCTTTCTTT	CASYPGHNTEAFF
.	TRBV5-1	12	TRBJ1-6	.	TGCGCCAGCAGCTTCAGTAATTCACCCCTCCACTTT	CASSFSNSPLHF
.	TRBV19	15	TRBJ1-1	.	TGTGCCAGTAGTATAACTCCAGGGCTGAACACTGAAGCTTTCTTT	CASSITPGLNTEAFF
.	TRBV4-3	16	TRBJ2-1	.	TGCGCCAGCAGCCAAGTCGACAGGAGAATAAACAATGAGCAGTTCTTC	CASSQVDRRINNEQFF
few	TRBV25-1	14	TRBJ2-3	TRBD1	TGTGCCAGCAAGGGACAGGGGATTATCGGCAGGCAGTATTTT	CASKGQGIIGRQYF
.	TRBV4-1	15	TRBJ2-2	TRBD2	TGCGCCAGCAGCCGAGCCGGGACTATCGCCGGGGAGCTGTTTTTT	CASSRAGTIAGELFF
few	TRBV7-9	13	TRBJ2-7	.	TGTGCCAGCAGCTTAACGGGAGCCTACGAGCAGTACTTC	CASSLTGAYEQYF
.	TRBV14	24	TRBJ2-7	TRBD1	TGTGCCAGCAGCCAAGAAAGTGTGCGGGCAGTTGGGGACAGTTGGATGGAACATCCCTACGAGCAGTACTTC	CASSQESVRAVGDSWMEHPYEQYF
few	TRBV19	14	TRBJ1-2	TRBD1	TGTGCCAGTAGTTACACAGGGGGCGTATATGGCTACACCTTC	CASSYTGGVYGYTF
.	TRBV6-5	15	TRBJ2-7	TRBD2	TGTGCCAGCAGAAGGCCCTGGGACTACTTCTACGAGCAGTACTTC	CASRRPWDYFYEQYF
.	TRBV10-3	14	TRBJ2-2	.	TGTGCCATCAGGGACTTTTGGAACACCGGGGAGCTGTTTTTT	CAIRDFWNTGELFF
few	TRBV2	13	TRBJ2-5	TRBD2	TGTGCCAGGACTAGCGGGGGAGAAGAGACCCAGTACTTC	CARTSGGEETQYF
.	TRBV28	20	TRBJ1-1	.	TGTGCCAGCACGGGCGGTCGGAAAGACAGGTCAACGCTTTTGAACACTGAAGCTTTCTTT	CASTGGRKDRSTLLNTEAFF
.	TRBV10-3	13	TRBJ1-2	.	TGTGCCATCACTCCCGACAGGCCGGAGGGCTACACCTTC	CAITPDRPEGYTF
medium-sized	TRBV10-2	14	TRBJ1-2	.	TGCGCCAGCAATACAGGGCTCATGAACTATGGCTACACCTTC	CASNTGLMNYGYTF
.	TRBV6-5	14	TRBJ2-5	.	TGTGCCAGCGGTGTCAGGGGCGCCCAAGAGACCCAGTACTTC	CASGVRGAQETQYF
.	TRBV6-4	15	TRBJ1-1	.	TGTGCCAGCAGCGACGGACATGCAAAGAACACTGAAGCTTTCTTT	CASSDGHAKNTEAFF
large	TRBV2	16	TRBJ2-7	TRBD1	TGTGCCATCCGGGACAGGGGGCAAGGATCCACCTACGAGCAGTACTTC	CAIRDRGQGSTYEQYF
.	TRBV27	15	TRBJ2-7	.	TGTGCCAGCAGTTTGATAAGGATGGGAGTCTACGAGCAGTACTTC	CASSLIRMGVYEQYF
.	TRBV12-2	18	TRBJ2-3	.	TGTGCAAGTCGCTTCGCCCCGAAAGGGCGGGGGATCACAGATACGCAGTATTTT	CASRFAPKGRGITDTQYF
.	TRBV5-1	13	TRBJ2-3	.	TGCGCCAGCAGCCCCCATGGTCTTTTTCGGGGGTATTTT	CASSPHGLFRGYF
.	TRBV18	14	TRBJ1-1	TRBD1	TGTGCCAGCTCCAAGGGACAGCGGAACACTGAAGCTTTCTTT	CASSKGQRNTEAFF
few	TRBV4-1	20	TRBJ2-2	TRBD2	TGCGCCAGCAGCCTATACCCGCCGGGACTAGCGGGAGATTTCACCGGGGAGCTGTTTTTT	CASSLYPPGLAGDFTGELFF
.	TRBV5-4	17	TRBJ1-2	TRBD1	TGTGCCAGCAGCTCCGGGACAGGGGGTGGCTGGGGTATGGGCTACACCTTC	CASSSGTGGGWGMGYTF
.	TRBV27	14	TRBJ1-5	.	TGTGCCAGCAGTTTTGCGGGGGCCCATCAGCCCCAGCATTTT	CASSFAGAHQPQHF
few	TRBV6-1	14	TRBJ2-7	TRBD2	TGTGCCAGCAGTGACCCGGGACTAGCGTACGAGCAGTACTTC	CASSDPGLAYEQYF
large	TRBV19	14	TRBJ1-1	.	TGTGCCAGTAGTATTACGTCAGGTAACACTGAAGCTTTCTTT	CASSITSGNTEAFF
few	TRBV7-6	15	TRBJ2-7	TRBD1	TGTGCCAGCAGCGACGGCCGACAGGGGTACCACGAGCAGTACTTC	CASSDGRQGYHEQYF
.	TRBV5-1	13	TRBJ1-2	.	TGCGCCAGCAGTTATACAGGGTTCTATGGCTACACCTTC	CASSYTGFYGYTF
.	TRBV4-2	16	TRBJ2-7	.	TGTGCCAGCAGCCAGGGGATGGGAGTTCTTTCTTTCGAGCAGTACTTC	CASSQGMGVLSFEQYF
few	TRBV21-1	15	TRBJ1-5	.	TGTGCCAGCAGCACCACCGGGACACCGAATCAGCCCCAGCATTTT	CASSTTGTPNQPQHF
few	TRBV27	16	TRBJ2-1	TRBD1	TGTGCCAGCAGTTTTTATAGGACAGGGGGATCCGGTGAGCAGTTCTTC	CASSFYRTGGSGEQFF
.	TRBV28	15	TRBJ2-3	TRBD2	TGTGCCAGCCTCAAACTAGCGGACCTCACAGATACGCAGTATTTT	CASLKLADLTDTQYF
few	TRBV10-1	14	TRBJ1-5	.	TGCGCCAGCAGTGAATACCCTAATAATCAGCCCCAGCATTTT	CASSEYPNNQPQHF
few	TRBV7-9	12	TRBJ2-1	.	TGTGCCAGCAGCTTAGTGGACGGGGGGCAGTTCTTC	CASSLVDGGQFF
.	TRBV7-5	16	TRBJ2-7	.	TGTGCCTGTACACCGGAGAGGGACAGCGGAAACTACGAGCAGTACTTC	CACTPERDSGNYEQYF
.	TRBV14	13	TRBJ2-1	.	TGTGCCAGCAGCCAAGAAATAGCGGATGAGCAGTTCTTC	CASSQEIADEQFF
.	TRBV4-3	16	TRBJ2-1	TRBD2	TGCGCCAGCAGCCATGTACTAGCGGGGGATTACAATGAGCAGTTCTTC	CASSHVLAGDYNEQFF
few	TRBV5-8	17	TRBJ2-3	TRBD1	TGTGCCAGCAGCTTTTACCCACCGGGACAGGGTGCCGATACGCAGTATTTT	CASSFYPPGQGADTQYF
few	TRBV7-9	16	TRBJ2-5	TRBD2	TGTGCCAGCAGCCTCGGACTAGCGGGGGGACAAGAGACCCAGTACTTC	CASSLGLAGGQETQYF
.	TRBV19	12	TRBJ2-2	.	TGTGCCAGTTGTCTATCCACCGGGGAGCTGTTTTTT	CASCLSTGELFF
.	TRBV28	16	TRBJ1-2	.	TGTGCCAGCAGACGACCAGGGGCTTACCCGAACTATGGCTACACCTTC	CASRRPGAYPNYGYTF
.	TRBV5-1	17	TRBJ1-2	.	TGCGCCAGCAGCTTGTTTATCCTGGGCGGGGCAGCCTATGGCTACACCTTC	CASSLFILGGAAYGYTF
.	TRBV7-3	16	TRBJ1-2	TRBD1	TGTGCCAGCAGCTCAGACAGGGTAGTTCGCGACTATGGCTACACCTTC	CASSSDRVVRDYGYTF
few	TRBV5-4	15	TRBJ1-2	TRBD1	TGTGCCAGCAGCGAAAGGCCGGGACAGCTTAATGGCTACACCTTC	CASSERPGQLNGYTF
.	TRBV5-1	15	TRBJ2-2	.	TGCGCCAGCAGCCCACTTGGGCCGTCAACCGGGGAGCTGTTTTTT	CASSPLGPSTGELFF
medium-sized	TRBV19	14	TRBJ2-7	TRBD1	TGTGCCAGTAGTATGGGACAGGGGCCCTACGAGCAGTACTTC	CASSMGQGPYEQYF
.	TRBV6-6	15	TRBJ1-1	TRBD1	TGTGCCAGCAGTCGCAACAGGGGGCGCGAAACTGAAGCTTTCTTT	CASSRNRGRETEAFF
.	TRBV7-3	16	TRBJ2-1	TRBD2	TGTGCCAGCAGCTTAGGGACTAGCGGTTTTTTACGCGGGCAGTTCTTC	CASSLGTSGFLRGQFF
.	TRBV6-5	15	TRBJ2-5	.	TGTGCCAGCAGTTCCTATCCCACGCGAGAAGAGACCCAGTACTTC	CASSSYPTREETQYF
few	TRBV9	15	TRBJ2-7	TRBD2	TGTGCCAGCAGCGCGACGGGGGGTAGCTCCTACGAGCAGTACTTC	CASSATGGSSYEQYF
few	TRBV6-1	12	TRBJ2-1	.	TGTGCCAGCAGTCCAAACTATCGCGAGCAGTTCTTC	CASSPNYREQFF
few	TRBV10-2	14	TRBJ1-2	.	TGCGCCAGCGGCTTACAGATTACTAACTATGGCTACACCTTC	CASGLQITNYGYTF
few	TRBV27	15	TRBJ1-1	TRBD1	TGTGCCAGCAGTTTATCGGGACAGGGGTACACTGAAGCTTTCTTT	CASSLSGQGYTEAFF
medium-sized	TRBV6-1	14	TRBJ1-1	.	TGTGCCAGCAGTGAGTGGGGGGGAGTCACTGAAGCTTTCTTT	CASSEWGGVTEAFF